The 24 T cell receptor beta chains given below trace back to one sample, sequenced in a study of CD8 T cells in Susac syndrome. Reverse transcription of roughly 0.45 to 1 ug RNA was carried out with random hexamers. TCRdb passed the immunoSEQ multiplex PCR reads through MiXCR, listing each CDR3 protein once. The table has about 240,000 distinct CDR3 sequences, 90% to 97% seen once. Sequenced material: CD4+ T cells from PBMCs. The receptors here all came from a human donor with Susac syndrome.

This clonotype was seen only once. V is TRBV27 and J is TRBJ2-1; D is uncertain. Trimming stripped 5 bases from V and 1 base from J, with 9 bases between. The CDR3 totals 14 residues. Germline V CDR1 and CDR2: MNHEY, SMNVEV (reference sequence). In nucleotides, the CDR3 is TGTGCCAGCAGTCCAGACGGTTCCTACAATGAGCAGTTCTTC. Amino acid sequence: CASSPDGSYNEQFF.

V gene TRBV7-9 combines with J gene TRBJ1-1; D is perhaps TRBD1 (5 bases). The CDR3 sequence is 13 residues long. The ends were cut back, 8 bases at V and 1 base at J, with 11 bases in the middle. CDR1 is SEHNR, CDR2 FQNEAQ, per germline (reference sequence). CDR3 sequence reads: CASGRTSNTEAFF. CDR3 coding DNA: TGTGCCAGCGGCCGGACATCGAACACTGAAGCTTTCTTT.

CDR3 in amino acids: CASSLWASGNEQFF. In DNA, the CDR3 is TGCGCCAGCAGCTTGTGGGCTAGCGGGAATGAGCAGTTCTTC. The J gene is TRBJ2-1, the V gene TRBV5-1; 8 positions match TRBD2. Germline CDR1 and CDR2: SGHRS and YFSETQ. Unmatched junction bases numbered 4, after V lost 1 base and J lost 7 bases. This CDR3 spans 14 amino acids.

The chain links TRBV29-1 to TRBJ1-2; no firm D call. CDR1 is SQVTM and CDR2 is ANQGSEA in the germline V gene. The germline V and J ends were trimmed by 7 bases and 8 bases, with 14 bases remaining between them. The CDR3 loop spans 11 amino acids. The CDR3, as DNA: TGCAGCGGTCTCAGTGCCGACGGCTACACCTTC. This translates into CSGLSADGYTF.

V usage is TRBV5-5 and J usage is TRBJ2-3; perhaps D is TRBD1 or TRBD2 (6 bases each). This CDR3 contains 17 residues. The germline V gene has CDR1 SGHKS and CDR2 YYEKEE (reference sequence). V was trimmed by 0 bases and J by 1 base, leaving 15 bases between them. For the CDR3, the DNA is TGTGCCAGCAGCTTGGTTGGGTTTGGGGGGCGCACAGATACGCAGTATTTT. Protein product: CASSLVGFGGRTDTQYF.

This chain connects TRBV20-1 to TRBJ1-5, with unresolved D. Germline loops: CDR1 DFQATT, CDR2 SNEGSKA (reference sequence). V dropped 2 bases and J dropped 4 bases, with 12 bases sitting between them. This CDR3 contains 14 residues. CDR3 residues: CSARPNTGNQPQHF. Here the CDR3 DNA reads TGCAGTGCTAGACCGAATACGGGTAATCAGCCCCAGCATTTT.

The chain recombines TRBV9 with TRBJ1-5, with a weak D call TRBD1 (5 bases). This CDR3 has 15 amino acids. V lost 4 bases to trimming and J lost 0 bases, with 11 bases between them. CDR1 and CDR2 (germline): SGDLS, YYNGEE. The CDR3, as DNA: TGTGCCAGCAGCTTGGACACACATAGCAATCAGCCCCAGCATTTT. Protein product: CASSLDTHSNQPQHF.

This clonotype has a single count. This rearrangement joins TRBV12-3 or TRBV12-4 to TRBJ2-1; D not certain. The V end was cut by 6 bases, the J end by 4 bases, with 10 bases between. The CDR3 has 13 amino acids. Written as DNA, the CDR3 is TGTGCCAGCAGCAAAACGTCGTACAATGAGCAGTTCTTC. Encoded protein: CASSKTSYNEQFF.

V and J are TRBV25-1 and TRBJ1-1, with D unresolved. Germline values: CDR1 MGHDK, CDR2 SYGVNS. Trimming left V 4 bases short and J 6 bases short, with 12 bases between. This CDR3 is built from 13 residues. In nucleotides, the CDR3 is TGTGCCAGCAGTGCATTCTCGAGGGCTGAAGCTTTCTTT. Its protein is CASSAFSRAEAFF. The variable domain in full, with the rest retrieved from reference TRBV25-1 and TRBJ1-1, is EADIYQTPRYLVIGTGKKITLECSQTMGHDKMYWYQQDPGMELHLIHYSYGVNSTEKGDLSSESTVSRIRTEHFPLTLESARPSHTSQYLCASSAFSRAEAFFGQGTRLTVV.

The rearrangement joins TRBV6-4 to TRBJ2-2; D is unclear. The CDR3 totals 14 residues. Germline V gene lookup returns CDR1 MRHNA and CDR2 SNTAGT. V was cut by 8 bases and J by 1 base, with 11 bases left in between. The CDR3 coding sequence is TGTGCCAGCCAGATAGGGCAGAACACCGGGGAGCTGTTTTTT. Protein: CASQIGQNTGELFF.

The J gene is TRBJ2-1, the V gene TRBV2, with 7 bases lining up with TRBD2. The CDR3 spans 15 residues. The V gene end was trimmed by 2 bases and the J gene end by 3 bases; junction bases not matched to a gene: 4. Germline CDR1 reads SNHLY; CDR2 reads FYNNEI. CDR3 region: CASSEMGGDYNEQFF. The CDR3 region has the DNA TGTGCCAGCAGTGAAATGGGGGGGGACTACAATGAGCAGTTCTTC.

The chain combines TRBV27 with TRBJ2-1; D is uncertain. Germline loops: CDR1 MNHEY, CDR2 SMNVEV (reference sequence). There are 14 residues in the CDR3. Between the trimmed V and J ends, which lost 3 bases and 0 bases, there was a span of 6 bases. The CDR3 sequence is CASSFPSSYNEQFF. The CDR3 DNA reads TGTGCCAGCAGTTTCCCGAGCTCCTACAATGAGCAGTTCTTC.

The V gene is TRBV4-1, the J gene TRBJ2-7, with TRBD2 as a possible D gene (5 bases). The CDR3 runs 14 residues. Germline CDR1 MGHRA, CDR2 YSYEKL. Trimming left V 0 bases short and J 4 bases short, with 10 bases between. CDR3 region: CASSQEDFRYEQYF. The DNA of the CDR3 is TGCGCCAGCAGCCAAGAGGACTTTCGGTACGAGCAGTACTTC.

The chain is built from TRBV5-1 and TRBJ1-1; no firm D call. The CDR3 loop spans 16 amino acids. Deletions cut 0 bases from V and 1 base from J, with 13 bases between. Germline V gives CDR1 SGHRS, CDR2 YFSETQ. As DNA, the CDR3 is TGCGCCAGCAGCTTGGGATTATGGCCGCAGAACACTGAAGCTTTCTTT. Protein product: CASSLGLWPQNTEAFF.

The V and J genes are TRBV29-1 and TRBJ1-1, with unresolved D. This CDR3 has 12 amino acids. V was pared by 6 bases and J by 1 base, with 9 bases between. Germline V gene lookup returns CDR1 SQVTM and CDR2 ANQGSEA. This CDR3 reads CSVATGNTEAFF. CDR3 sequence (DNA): TGCAGCGTCGCTACGGGGAACACTGAAGCTTTCTTT. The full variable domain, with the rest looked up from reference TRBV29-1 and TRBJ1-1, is SAVISQKPSRDICQRGTSLTIQCQVDSQVTMMFWYRQQPGQSLTLIATANQGSEATYESGFVIDKFPISRPNLTFSTLTVSNMSPEDSSIYLCSVATGNTEAFFGQGTRLTVV.

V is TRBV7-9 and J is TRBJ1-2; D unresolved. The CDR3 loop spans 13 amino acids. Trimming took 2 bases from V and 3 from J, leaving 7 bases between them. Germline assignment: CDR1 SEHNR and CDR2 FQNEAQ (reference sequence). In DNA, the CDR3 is TGTGCCAGCAGCTTAACAGCAGACTATGGCTACACCTTC. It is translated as CASSLTADYGYTF. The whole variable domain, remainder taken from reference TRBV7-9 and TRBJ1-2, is DTGVSQNPRHKITKRGQNVTFRCDPISEHNRLYWYRQTLGQGPEFLTYFQNEAQLEKSRLLSDRFSAERPKGSFSTLEIQRTEQGDSAMYLCASSLTADYGYTFGSGTRLTVV.

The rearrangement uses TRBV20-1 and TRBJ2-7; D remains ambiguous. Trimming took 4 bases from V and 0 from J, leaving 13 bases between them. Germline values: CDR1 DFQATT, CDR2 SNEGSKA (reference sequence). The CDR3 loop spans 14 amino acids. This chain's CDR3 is CSANSPGLSYEQYF. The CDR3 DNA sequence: TGCAGTGCTAATTCTCCGGGCCTCTCCTACGAGCAGTACTTC.

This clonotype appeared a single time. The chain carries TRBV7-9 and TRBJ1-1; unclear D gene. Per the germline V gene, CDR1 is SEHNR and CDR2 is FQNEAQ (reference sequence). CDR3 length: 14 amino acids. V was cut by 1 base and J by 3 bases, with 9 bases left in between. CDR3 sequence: CASSLVERYTEAFF. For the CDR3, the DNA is TGTGCCAGCAGCTTAGTGGAGAGGTACACTGAAGCTTTCTTT.

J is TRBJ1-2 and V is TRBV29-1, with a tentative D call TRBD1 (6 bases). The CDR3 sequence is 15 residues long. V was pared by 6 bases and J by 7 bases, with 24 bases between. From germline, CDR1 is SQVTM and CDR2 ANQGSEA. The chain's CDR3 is CSVDFRRQDHRGYTF. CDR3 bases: TGCAGCGTAGATTTTAGAAGACAGGACCACCGTGGCTACACCTTC.

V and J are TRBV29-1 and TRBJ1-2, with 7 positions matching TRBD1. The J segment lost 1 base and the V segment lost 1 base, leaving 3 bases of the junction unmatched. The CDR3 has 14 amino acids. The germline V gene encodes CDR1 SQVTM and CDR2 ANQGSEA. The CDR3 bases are TGCAGCGTTGAAGGGGACAGTTATAACTATGGCTACACCTTC. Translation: CSVEGDSYNYGYTF.

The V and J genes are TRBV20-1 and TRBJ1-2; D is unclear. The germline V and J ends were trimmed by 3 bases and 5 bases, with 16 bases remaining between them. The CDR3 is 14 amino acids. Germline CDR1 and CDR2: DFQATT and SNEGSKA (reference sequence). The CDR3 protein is CSARPPGRWYGYTF. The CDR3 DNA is TGCAGTGCTAGGCCCCCCGGACGTTGGTATGGCTACACCTTC.

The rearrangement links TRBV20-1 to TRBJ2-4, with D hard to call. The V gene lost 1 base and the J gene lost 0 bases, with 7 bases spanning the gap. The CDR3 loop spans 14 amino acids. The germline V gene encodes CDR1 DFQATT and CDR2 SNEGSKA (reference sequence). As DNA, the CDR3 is TGCAGTGCTAGAGTCACGGGAGCCAAAAACATTCAGTACTTC. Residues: CSARVTGAKNIQYF.

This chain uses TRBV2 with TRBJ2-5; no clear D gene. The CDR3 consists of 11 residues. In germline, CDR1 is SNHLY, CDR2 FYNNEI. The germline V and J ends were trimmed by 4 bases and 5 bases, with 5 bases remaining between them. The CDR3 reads CASSVLETQYF. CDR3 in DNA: TGTGCCAGCAGTGTTTTGGAGACCCAGTACTTC.

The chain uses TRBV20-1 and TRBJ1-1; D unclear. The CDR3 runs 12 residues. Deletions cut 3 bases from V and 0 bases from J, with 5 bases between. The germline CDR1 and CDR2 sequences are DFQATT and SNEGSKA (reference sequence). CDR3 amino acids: CSARSMNTEAFF. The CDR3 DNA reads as TGCAGTGCTAGGTCCATGAACACTGAAGCTTTCTTT.